This T cell receptor (beta chain) was found in a study of identical twins. Study conclusions and caveats: High-abundance cord blood beta clonotypes had fewer insertions; memory repertoires showed none. When twins shared out-of-frame alpha sequences, those sequences had excess low generation probability. The conclusions drew on cross-sectional statistical analysis instead of tracking the same donors.

Each CDR3 protein gets one entry after TCRdb re-called the 5' RACE reads with MiXCR. The table lists around 960,000 distinct CDR3 sequences, about 12% of them singletons. As regards this clonotype: The antigen remains unidentified.

The ends lost 6 bases at V and 4 bases at J; junction bases unmatched: 1. CDR1 and CDR2 (germline): SGHRS, YFSETQ. There are 13 residues in the CDR3. This sample was shared with a second study, whose subject was yellow fever vaccine responses in identical twins.

This clonotype originated in a woman under 30 in good health. What was sequenced was PBMCs. The rearrangement links TRBV5-1 to TRBJ2-6; 7 nucleotides agree with TRBD1. The CDR3 sequence is CASKGAGANVLTF. The CDR3 bases are TGCGCCAGCAAGGGGGCCGGGGCCAACGTCCTGACTTTC.